These 18 T cell receptor beta chains came from one sample sequenced in a study of blood T cell repertoires in COVID-19 (dated by TCRdb to the early 2020s). Libraries were constructed by the immunoSEQ multiplex PCR assay. Drawn from immuneACCESS, this table holds only the in-frame rearrangements with V and J called that TCRdb kept. Clones are partly lost; checked studies trace under half to an unresolved V gene and leave the rest unexplained. The sample has about 190,000 clones on record, roughly four fifths of them singletons. The biggest ten clones account for around 6.5% of the sample. The sample taken for sequencing was peripheral blood. The receptors were gathered from a woman aged 40 to 50 with acute or convalescent COVID-19.

This clone was found once. The rearrangement links TRBV9 to TRBJ2-3; 8 bases line up with TRBD2. There are 16 residues in the CDR3. V was clipped by 4 bases and J by 1 base; unmatched bases: 8. Germline V gene lookup returns CDR1 SGDLS and CDR2 YYNGEE. CDR3 sequence: CASSPSGGSGTDTQYF. The CDR3 DNA sequence: TGTGCCAGCAGCCCGAGCGGGGGTTCCGGCACAGATACGCAGTATTTT.

The chain links TRBV2 to TRBJ1-5, with D tentatively TRBD1 (5 bases). V lost 6 bases to trimming and J lost 5 bases, with 17 bases between them. CDR1 is SNHLY and CDR2 is FYNNEI in the germline V gene. The CDR3 spans 15 residues. This chain's CDR3 is CASRGGGFRHQPQHF. Here the CDR3 DNA reads TGTGCCAGCAGGGGGGGAGGTTTTAGGCATCAGCCCCAGCATTTT.

V gene TRBV7-8 combines with J gene TRBJ1-1; TRBD1 aligns across 9 bases. The CDR3 covers 14 residues. The germline V gene has CDR1 SGHVS and CDR2 FQNEAQ. Unmatched junction bases numbered 12, after V lost 5 bases and J lost 11 bases. The CDR3 is CASSPAKAGTGAFF. In DNA form, the CDR3 reads TGTGCCAGCAGCCCAGCGAAAGCCGGGACAGGGGCTTTCTTT.

The V and J genes are TRBV25-1 and TRBJ2-7, with 9 bases fitting TRBD2. The CDR3 is 13 amino acids. V trimming: 1 base; J trimming: 9 bases; junction bases outside the gene matches: 4. The germline V gene has CDR1 MGHDK and CDR2 SYGVNS. The CDR3 DNA is TGTGCCAGCAGTGAATTGCGAGCGGGGGGGCAGTACTTC. The encoded protein is CASSELRAGGQYF.

Written as DNA, the CDR3 is TGTGCCAGCAGTAGACAGGGATATAATGAAAAACTGTTTTTT. Translation gives CASSRQGYNEKLFF. V and J are TRBV6-5 and TRBJ1-4, with 7 nucleotides matching TRBD1. The germline gives CDR1 MNHEY, CDR2 SVGAGI. After removal of 5 bases from V and 4 bases from J, the junction contained 4 bases not matched to a gene. This CDR3 is 14 amino acids long.

The chain joins TRBV6-5 to TRBJ2-7; 7 nucleotides align to TRBD1. The length of the CDR3 is 14 residues. The V gene's germline CDR1 is MNHEY and CDR2 SVGAGI. The V gene end was trimmed by 6 bases and the J gene end by 3 bases; junction bases not matched to a gene: 8. CDR3 sequence: CASRTNDRVYEQYF. CDR3 bases: TGTGCCAGCAGAACCAATGACAGGGTCTACGAGCAGTACTTC.

The chain uses TRBV27 and TRBJ2-7; possible D gene TRBD1, 5 bases. With 7 bases removed from V and 3 bases from J, the gap between germline ends came to 19 bases. CDR3 length: 15 residues. Germline CDR1 reads MNHEY; CDR2 reads SMNVEV (reference sequence). The CDR3 DNA reads as TGTGCCAGCACACCTTCTGGGTGGGGCAACTACGAGCAGTACTTC. This gives the protein CASTPSGWGNYEQYF.

This chain connects TRBV7-9 to TRBJ1-5, with D uncertain. The V and J ends lost 5 bases and 6 bases respectively, with 11 bases between them. Germline values: CDR1 SEHNR, CDR2 FQNEAQ (reference sequence). This CDR3 region has 13 residues. CDR3 sequence: CASSDSGRQPQHF. As DNA, the CDR3 is TGTGCCAGCAGCGATAGTGGGCGTCAGCCCCAGCATTTT.

CDR3 bases: TGTGCCAGCTCACGTGGGACAGGGGGCCACAATGAGCAGTTCTTC. This gives the protein CASSRGTGGHNEQFF. V and J are TRBV18 and TRBJ2-1, with 12 bases lining up with TRBD1. Per germline, CDR1 KGHSH and CDR2 LQKENI. The CDR3 has 15 amino acids. V lost 4 bases, J lost 5 bases, and 3 bases stayed unmatched.

This clone is a singleton in its sample. V is TRBV28 and J is TRBJ1-1, with 9 positions matching TRBD1. The CDR3 sequence is 15 residues long. The ends lost 7 bases at V and 5 bases at J; junction bases unmatched: 11. CDR1 and CDR2 from the germline V gene are MDHEN and SYDVKM. The CDR3 loop reads CASKTIQGAWTEAFF. The CDR3 DNA follows: TGTGCCAGCAAAACGATACAGGGGGCCTGGACTGAAGCTTTCTTT. Supplemented by reference TRBV28 and TRBJ1-1, the full variable domain reads DVKVTQSSRYLVKRTGEKVFLECVQDMDHENMFWYRQDPGLGLRLIYFSYDVKMKEKGDIPEGYSVSREKKERFSLILESASTNQTSMYLCASKTIQGAWTEAFFGQGTRLTVV.

J is TRBJ2-7 and V is TRBV12-3 or TRBV12-4, with no clear D. Between the trimmed V and J ends, which lost 2 bases and 4 bases, there was a span of 6 bases. CDR3 length: 12 residues. The DNA for the CDR3 is TGTGCCAGCAGTTTAAGCCTGTACGAGCAGTACTTC. This codes for CASSLSLYEQYF.

The chain joins TRBV9 to TRBJ1-2; weak D call: TRBD1 (5 bases). V was trimmed by 3 bases and J by 4 bases, leaving 10 bases between them. The CDR3 contains 13 residues. Germline lookup yields CDR1 SGDLS and CDR2 YYNGEE. The chain's CDR3 is CASSAAGLYGYTF. In nucleotides, the CDR3 is TGTGCCAGCAGCGCCGCGGGGCTCTATGGCTACACCTTC. The variable domain in full, with the rest retrieved from reference TRBV9 and TRBJ1-2, is DSGVTQTPKHLITATGQRVTLRCSPRSGDLSVYWYQQSLDQGLQFLIQYYNGEERAKGNILERFSAQQFPDLHSELNLSSLELGDSALYFCASSAAGLYGYTFGSGTRLTVV.

This clone has only one observation. This chain uses TRBV6-1 with TRBJ1-3; a weak D match, TRBD1 (5 bases). V lost 4 bases, J lost 2 bases, and 15 bases lay in between. There are 16 residues in the CDR3. Germline values: CDR1 MNHNS, CDR2 SASEGT. This chain's CDR3 is CASSVQTGNTGNTIYF. CDR3 sequence (DNA): TGTGCCAGCAGTGTACAAACAGGCAATACTGGAAACACCATATATTTT.

This chain uses TRBV2 with TRBJ1-5; 8 bases match TRBD1. The germline V gene has CDR1 SNHLY and CDR2 FYNNEI. The CDR3 covers 14 residues. V lost 5 bases and J lost 6; bases outside the gene matches: 6. CDR3: CASSPQGESQPQHF. In nucleotides, the CDR3 is TGTGCCAGCAGTCCACAGGGGGAGAGTCAGCCCCAGCATTTT.

V usage is TRBV2 and J usage is TRBJ2-3; the D gene is possibly TRBD2 (6 bases). Per the germline V gene, CDR1 is SNHLY and CDR2 is FYNNEI. V shed 7 bases and J shed 4 bases, with 9 bases lying between them. The CDR3 extends over 12 amino acids. The CDR3 protein is CASKGGADTQYF. In nucleotides, the CDR3 is TGTGCCAGCAAAGGAGGGGCAGATACGCAGTATTTT.

This rearrangement joins TRBV5-4 to TRBJ1-2, with no clear D. Germline loops: CDR1 SGHNT, CDR2 YYREEE (reference sequence). The CDR3 totals 12 residues. Trimming pared 3 bases from V and 4 bases from J, leaving 7 bases between. In DNA, the CDR3 is TGTGCCAGCAGCTCACAAAGCTATGGCTACACCTTC. Its protein is CASSSQSYGYTF. The full variable domain, completed using reference TRBV5-4 and TRBJ1-2, is ETGVTQSPTHLIKTRGQQVTLRCSSQSGHNTVSWYQQALGQGPQFIFQYYREEENGRGNFPPRFSGLQFPNYSSELNVNALELDDSALYLCASSSQSYGYTFGSGTRLTVV.

V and J are TRBV2 and TRBJ1-6; 7 bases fit TRBD1. This CDR3 is built from 15 residues. CDR1 is SNHLY, CDR2 FYNNEI, per germline. V trimming: 4 bases; J trimming: 8 bases; junction bases outside the gene matches: 8. The CDR3 region is CASSGTGAGYSPLHF. In DNA form, the CDR3 reads TGTGCCAGCAGTGGAACAGGGGCCGGATATTCACCCCTCCACTTT. Full variable domain (missing parts from reference TRBV2 and TRBJ1-6): EPEVTQTPSHQVTQMGQEVILRCVPISNHLYFYWYRQILGQKVEFLVSFYNNEISEKSEIFDDQFSVERPDGSNFTLKIRSTKLEDSAMYFCASSGTGAGYSPLHFGNGTRLTVT.

The chain recombines TRBV28 with TRBJ2-2; TRBD2 agrees at 15 bases. Trimming removed 3 bases from V and 8 bases from J; junction bases left unmatched: 13. This CDR3 is 19 amino acids long. Per the germline V gene, CDR1 is MDHEN and CDR2 is SYDVKM. CDR3 coding DNA: TGTGCCAGCAGTTTGCCAATTGGGACTAGCGGGAGGCCAAGGGGGGAGCTGTTTTTT. It translates to CASSLPIGTSGRPRGELFF.